This T cell receptor beta chain was sequenced for a study of cytomegalovirus exposure and HLA in healthy donors (TCRdb year 2017). At the level of the whole study: A later analysis indicated that the 100 to 150 validation repertoires were generated on the platform also employed for the 600 to 750 repertoires of the first cohort. The study was designed to test whether signatures of past pathogen exposure could be identified by cataloging public T cell receptors. A separate validation cohort of more than 100 different subjects was used in addition to the 666-subject first cohort. The study combined high-throughput TCR immunosequencing, statistical association of individual TCRs with disease status, and machine learning to predict cytomegalovirus infection status.

Preparation of the library involved the immunoSEQ multiplex PCR assay. The authors' analysis ran thus. A statistical classification framework was built to diagnose cytomegalovirus status from the catalog of TCR beta chain sequences. Entries here come from immuneACCESS through TCRdb and include only in-frame sequences with V and J called. Some clones fail to appear in such tables; in the studies checked, an unresolved V gene covers under half of the shortfall, and the cause of the remainder is unknown. For V, J and clone size, that table is used; D and trimming come from the DNA. In all, the sample holds about 160,000 clones, and approximately 88% of those were seen once. The top ten clonotypes cover roughly a tenth of the sample. In the case of this clone: Its antigen has not been determined. Base qualities are missing; no much larger clone stands one base away.

The cysteine opens and the phenylalanine closes a CDR3 of 17 amino acids. Here the CDR3 DNA is all that survives: 51 bases in frame from base 1. At the junction V is shortened by 0 bases and J by 4 bases, with 15 bases in between. From a lookup of the germline V gene, CDR1 and CDR2 are SNHLY and FYNNEI. Overall study outcomes, separate from this receptor: A later analysis found that TCRs clustered in the first cohort also tended to co-occur in the 120 or so validation repertoires, with more than 90% of cluster scores above 0. Most TCR sequences were observed very rarely across donors, whereas some public TCRs were present in many individuals. A few of the identified cytomegalovirus-associated TCR beta chains were confirmed in vitro to be specific for cytomegalovirus antigens. The validation cohort had no HLA typing available for a later analysis, so co-occurrence within that cohort was assessed over all 130 or so repertoires. The authors suggested that the approach could potentially be extended to other disease states and immunological phenotypes. The study listed 170 or so TCR beta chains as associated with cytomegalovirus. The classifier was reported to diagnose cytomegalovirus status with high specificity and sensitivity in both the original and validation cohorts.

Donors formed part of the validation cohort, which comprised 120 subjects and was distinct from the first cohort of 550 to 850 subjects. This clonotype was sampled from a man in his thirties or forties in good health and CMV-seropositive. The source material was PBMCs. This chain is built from TRBV2 and TRBJ2-2; the D gene is possibly TRBD2, with 6 bases matching. The CDR3 reads as follows: CASSEALVADFTGELFF. The DNA sequence reads TGTGCCAGCAGTGAAGCGCTGGTAGCGGACTTCACCGGGGAGCTGTTTTTT.